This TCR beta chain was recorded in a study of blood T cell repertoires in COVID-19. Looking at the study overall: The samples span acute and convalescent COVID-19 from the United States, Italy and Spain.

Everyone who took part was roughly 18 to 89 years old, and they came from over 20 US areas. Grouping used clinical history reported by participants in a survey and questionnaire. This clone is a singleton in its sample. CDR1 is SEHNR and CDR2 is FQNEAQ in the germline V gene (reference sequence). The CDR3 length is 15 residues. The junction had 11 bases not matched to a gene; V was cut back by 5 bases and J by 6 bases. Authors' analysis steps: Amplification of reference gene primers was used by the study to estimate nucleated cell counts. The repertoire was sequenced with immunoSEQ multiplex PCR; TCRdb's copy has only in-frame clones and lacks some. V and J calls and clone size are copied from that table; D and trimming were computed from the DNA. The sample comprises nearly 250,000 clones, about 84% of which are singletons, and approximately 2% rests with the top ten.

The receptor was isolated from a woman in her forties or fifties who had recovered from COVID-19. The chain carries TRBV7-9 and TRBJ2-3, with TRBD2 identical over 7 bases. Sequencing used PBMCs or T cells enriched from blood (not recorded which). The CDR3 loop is CASSPFGGSLDTQYF. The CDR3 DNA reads TGTGCCAGCAGCCCCTTCGGGGGGTCGCTGGATACGCAGTATTTT. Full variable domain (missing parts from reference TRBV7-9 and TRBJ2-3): DTGVSQNPRHKITKRGQNVTFRCDPISEHNRLYWYRQTLGQGPEFLTYFQNEAQLEKSRLLSDRFSAERPKGSFSTLEIQRTEQGDSAMYLCASSPFGGSLDTQYFGPGTRLTVL.